The next 3 T cell receptor beta chains were all read from a single sample in a study of a mutant IDH1 vaccine in newly diagnosed glioma. Time point meaning: week 47, end of study. A 20-mer mutant IDH1 peptide at 300 ug was injected subcutaneously with topical imiquimod. Their antigens are not known. Profiled with immunoSEQ multiplex PCR; TCRdb holds only in-frame clones, not every one. The data hold under 40,000 clones, with around nine tenths observed a single time. The material sequenced was PBMCs, taken from a glioma patient whose treatment included an IDH1 peptide vaccine. The source is a man aged 40-49 years with glioma.

The CDR3: CSGGGYDTEAFF. The CDR3 DNA reads as TGCAGCGGAGGGGGGTACGACACTGAAGCTTTCTTT. The V gene is TRBV29-1, the J gene TRBJ1-1; possible D gene TRBD1, 6 bases. Per germline, CDR1 SQVTM and CDR2 ANQGSEA. The CDR3 contains 12 residues. V was clipped by 7 bases and J by 3 bases, with 12 bases between them.

The chain has TRBV6-5 and TRBJ1-2; D not certain. The CDR3 loop spans 12 amino acids. Trimming shortened V by 7 bases and J by 2 bases, and 8 bases separated the two germline ends. The V gene's germline CDR1 is MNHEY and CDR2 SVGAGI. The CDR3: CASKAGNYGYTF. The CDR3 coding sequence is TGTGCCAGCAAGGCGGGAAACTATGGCTACACCTTC.

The chain joins TRBV28 to TRBJ2-4, with D perhaps matching TRBD1 or TRBD2 (5 bases each). Trimming pared 6 bases from V and 10 bases from J, leaving 16 bases between. Germline V gene data show CDR1 as MDHEN and CDR2 as SYDVKM. CDR3 size: 13 residues. This CDR3 reads CASSTPGTWIQYF. In DNA, the CDR3 is TGTGCCAGCAGCACCCCCGGGACGTGGATTCAGTACTTC. Together with reference TRBV28 and TRBJ2-4, the CDR3 gives the full variable domain: DVKVTQSSRYLVKRTGEKVFLECVQDMDHENMFWYRQDPGLGLRLIYFSYDVKMKEKGDIPEGYSVSREKKERFSLILESASTNQTSMYLCASSTPGTWIQYFGAGTRLSVL.